The next 5 T cell receptor beta chains were all read from a single sample in a study of cytomegalovirus exposure and HLA in healthy donors. Both 60 Vbeta primers and 13 Jbeta primers went into the PCR. Libraries were prepared by immunoSEQ multiplex PCR; TCRdb keeps only in-frame clonotypes and omits some of them. Of 150,000 to 200,000 clones listed, approximately 82% are singletons. The sequenced sample consisted of PBMCs. The receptors come from a woman aged 40 to 55 in good health and CMV-seropositive.

The chain carries TRBV6-6 and TRBJ1-3; TRBD1 matches 9 bases. CDR3 size: 15 residues. J gave up 8 bases and V 6 bases, and 11 bases lay outside the gene matches. CDR1 is MNHNY, CDR2 SVGAGI, per germline (reference sequence). CDR3 region: CASRTLRDREDTIYF. The DNA for the CDR3 is TGTGCCAGCAGAACCCTGAGGGACAGGGAAGACACCATATATTTT.

V is TRBV7-8 and J is TRBJ1-2, with TRBD1 identical over 9 bases. The CDR3 consists of 13 residues. Germline CDR1 is SGHVS and CDR2 is FQNEAQ. Losses at the gene ends were 5 bases for V and 4 bases for J; bases not matched to a gene: 2. The CDR3 loop is CASSTGQGYGYTF. DNA of the CDR3: TGTGCCAGCAGCACGGGACAGGGCTATGGCTACACCTTC.

This clone was counted between two and nine times. The genes are TRBV28 and TRBJ1-2, with D hard to call. The germline V gene encodes CDR1 MDHEN and CDR2 SYDVKM. The CDR3 runs 12 residues. V lost 8 bases, J lost 4 bases, and 11 bases lay in between. CDR3 nucleotides: TGTGCCAGCTTCGGAGCTCCCTATGGCTACACCTTC. The encoded protein is CASFGAPYGYTF.

J is TRBJ1-1 and V is TRBV27, with TRBD1 identical over 7 bases. Unmatched junction bases numbered 3, after V lost 3 bases and J lost 5 bases. The germline V gene encodes CDR1 MNHEY and CDR2 SMNVEV (reference sequence). The CDR3 has 13 residues. CDR3 residues: CASSLTGRTEAFF. The CDR3 coding sequence is TGTGCCAGCAGTTTGACAGGGAGAACTGAAGCTTTCTTT.

For this clone: Relative to the germline gene, one junction end is altered; a read error may explain this. The rearrangement joins TRBV5-4 to TRBJ1-2, with 9 bases identical to TRBD1. The germline gives CDR1 SGHNT, CDR2 YYREEE (reference sequence). The CDR3 has 16 residues. The CDR3 bases are TGTGCCTGCAGCTTTGCCACAGGGGGCGCAGGCTATGGCTACACCTTC. Translating it yields CACSFATGGAGYGYTF.